The sequence of this T cell receptor beta chain was determined in a study of Graves' ophthalmopathy and Graves' hyperthyroidism. The V gene's germline CDR1 is LNHDA and CDR2 SQIVND (reference sequence). The CDR3 spans 13 residues. Trimming cost V 5 bases and J 5 bases, with 9 bases left between them. The authors amplified TCR beta CDR3 regions from RNA transcripts. Second-round multiplex PCR came after a first-round RT-PCR that employed HTBI primers. TCRdb re-analysed the multiplex PCR reads in MiXCR, keeping a single row per CDR3 protein. Of under 350,000 distinct CDR3 sequences detected, 17% appear once; the ten largest clones hold 10% to 15%. This clonotype was counted many times.

Material for sequencing was peripheral blood. The V gene is TRBV19, the J gene TRBJ2-2, with D unclear. The clonotype comes from an adult man with Graves' ophthalmopathy. Here the CDR3 reads CASSGKATGELFF. CDR3 in DNA: TGTGCCAGTAGTGGGAAGGCGACCGGGGAGCTGTTTTTT.